These 10 T cell receptor beta chains were sequenced from one sample in a study of memory CD4+ T cells and cytomegalovirus serostatus. TCRdb keeps only in-frame clones here, not all; method: immunoSEQ multiplex PCR. The table has over 35,000 clones, 60% to 80% seen once. The sort gate was single viable CD3+CD4+CD8-CD45RO+ cells for memory CD4+ T cells. Material: memory CD4+ T cells from blood. Receptors originate from an adult in good health and CMV-seronegative.

This clone showed up just once. The genes are TRBV5-1 and TRBJ2-1, with 7 bases aligning to TRBD1. The V gene's germline CDR1 is SGHRS and CDR2 YFSETQ. Trimming removed 4 bases from V and 0 bases from J; junction bases left unmatched: 1. The CDR3 contains 14 residues. The CDR3 nucleotides read TGCGCCAGCAGCCGGGACAGCTCCTACAATGAGCAGTTCTTC. This translates into CASSRDSSYNEQFF.

The chain is built from TRBV5-1 and TRBJ1-6; no clear D. The germline gives CDR1 SGHRS, CDR2 YFSETQ. Trimming pared 0 bases from V and 5 bases from J, leaving 9 bases between. The CDR3 has 15 amino acids. This CDR3 is CASSLVGGDNSPLHF. CDR3 nucleotide sequence: TGCGCCAGCAGCTTGGTGGGAGGCGATAATTCACCCCTCCACTTT.

The chain joins TRBV4-3 to TRBJ1-1; no clear D. Germline V gene data show CDR1 as LGHNA and CDR2 as YSLEER. V was trimmed by 0 bases and J by 0 bases, leaving 2 bases between them. The CDR3 contains 13 residues. CDR3 DNA sequence: TGCGCCAGCAGCCAAGATCTGAACACTGAAGCTTTCTTT. Its protein product is CASSQDLNTEAFF.

The chain links TRBV19 to TRBJ2-1; 10 bases are a match to TRBD1. Germline CDR1 reads LNHDA; CDR2 reads SQIVND (reference sequence). The CDR3 runs to 16 residues. V trimming: 0 bases; J trimming: 7 bases; junction bases outside the gene matches: 6. This chain's CDR3 is CASSIDPDRGGNEQFF. The CDR3 bases are TGTGCCAGTAGTATAGATCCGGACAGGGGGGGAAATGAGCAGTTCTTC.

This chain uses TRBV2 with TRBJ1-6, with 7 bases matching TRBD1. Germline trimming cut 8 bases from V and 4 bases from J; bases unmatched to any gene: 14. The germline gives CDR1 SNHLY, CDR2 FYNNEI. The CDR3 is 17 amino acids. The CDR3 DNA reads TGTGCCAGCTCCATACAGGGGTCTACTGGGTATAATTCACCCCTCCACTTT. Translation: CASSIQGSTGYNSPLHF. The variable domain in full, completed from reference TRBV2 and TRBJ1-6, reads EPEVTQTPSHQVTQMGQEVILRCVPISNHLYFYWYRQILGQKVEFLVSFYNNEISEKSEIFDDQFSVERPDGSNFTLKIRSTKLEDSAMYFCASSIQGSTGYNSPLHFGNGTRLTVT.

The chain links TRBV7-8 to TRBJ1-4; D uncertain. The CDR3 length is 15 residues. From germline, CDR1 is SGHVS and CDR2 FQNEAQ. The V and J ends lost 5 bases and 5 bases respectively, with 15 bases between them. In nucleotides, the CDR3 is TGTGCCAGCAGCCCCTCACAAAGGAAAAATGAAAAACTGTTTTTT. It specifies CASSPSQRKNEKLFF.

The genes are TRBV7-2 and TRBJ2-3, with a tentative D call TRBD1 (5 bases). CDR3 length: 14 amino acids. V was trimmed by 5 bases and J by 2 bases, leaving 11 bases between them. Germline V gene data show CDR1 as SGHTA and CDR2 as FQGNSA. CDR3 sequence: CASSPQGYTDTQYF. CDR3 DNA: TGTGCCAGCAGCCCCCAGGGATACACAGATACGCAGTATTTT.

The chain combines TRBV7-2 with TRBJ1-1; D unclear. CDR3 length equals 13 residues. V was cut by 5 bases and J by 1 base, with 8 bases left in between. In germline, CDR1 is SGHTA, CDR2 FQGNSA. CDR3 residues: CASSPGRNTEAFF. In DNA, the CDR3 is TGTGCCAGCAGCCCGGGTCGGAACACTGAAGCTTTCTTT.

This sequence joins TRBV29-1 and TRBJ1-1; D is possibly TRBD1 (5 bases). CDR1 SQVTM and CDR2 ANQGSEA come from the germline V gene. V dropped 2 bases and J dropped 1 base, with 14 bases sitting between them. CDR3 length: 15 amino acids. The DNA for the CDR3 is TGCAGCGTTGAATACCGGGGCCAGAAGAACACTGAAGCTTTCTTT. Translation gives CSVEYRGQKNTEAFF.

The chain has TRBV19 and TRBJ1-2; 7 nucleotides align to TRBD1. Germline lookup yields CDR1 LNHDA and CDR2 SQIVND (reference sequence). The CDR3 sequence is 12 residues long. V lost 6 bases, J lost 6 bases, and 4 bases stayed unmatched. In nucleotides, the CDR3 is TGTGCCAGTAGGGGACAGAAGGATGGCTACACCTTC. Its translation: CASRGQKDGYTF.